These 11 T cell receptor beta chains share one sample of origin, sequenced in a study of T cells in tuberculosis. Assay used: immunoSEQ multiplex PCR; TCRdb lists only in-frame clones, some missing. Of around 43,000 clones in the sample, around 96% were seen once. Sequencing was done on a sample of PBMCs. The origin of the receptors is a donor between 5 and 29 years old with latent tuberculosis or without tuberculosis infection.

V gene TRBV30 combines with J gene TRBJ1-2, with 8 positions matching TRBD1. After removal of 5 bases from V and 7 bases from J, the junction contained 15 bases not matched to a gene. CDR3 length equals 15 residues. Looked up from germline, CDR1 is GTSNPN and CDR2 is SVGIG (reference sequence). The CDR3, as DNA: TGTGCCTGGGGGCAGGGGGCTGCGTCTTGGGGTGGCTACACCTTC. It encodes CAWGQGAASWGGYTF.

V gene TRBV25-1 combines with J gene TRBJ2-3; 7 bases line up with TRBD1. The CDR3 is 16 amino acids. Losses at the gene ends were 1 base for V and 2 bases for J; bases not matched to a gene: 6. CDR1 is MGHDK, CDR2 SYGVNS, per germline. The CDR3 reads CASSESPGQITDTQYF. In nucleotides, the CDR3 is TGTGCCAGCAGTGAATCCCCGGGACAGATCACAGATACGCAGTATTTT.

This clone has just one count. The chain employs TRBV27 and TRBJ2-3; 12 bases map to TRBD2. The CDR3 loop spans 16 amino acids. The germline V gene encodes CDR1 MNHEY and CDR2 SMNVEV (reference sequence). The trim removed 2 bases at V and 5 bases at J, leaving 5 bases unmatched. The CDR3 DNA reads as TGTGCCAGCAGTTTACTCCTAGCGGGGGGGCAAGATACGCAGTATTTT. Translated, it gives CASSLLLAGGQDTQYF.

The V call is TRBV28, the J call TRBJ2-7; D remains ambiguous. Deletions cut 2 bases from V and 3 bases from J, with 5 bases between. The CDR3 has 12 residues. Germline V lookup: CDR1 MDHEN, CDR2 SYDVKM. This chain's CDR3 is CASSLISYEQYF. CDR3 nucleotides: TGTGCCAGCAGTTTAATTAGCTACGAGCAGTACTTC.

The chain couples TRBV10-2 to TRBJ2-1; D uncertain. This CDR3 contains 11 residues. The germline gives CDR1 WSHSY, CDR2 SAAADI. The V end was cut by 4 bases, the J end by 6 bases, with 4 bases between. The CDR3 loop reads CASSALNEQFF. In nucleotides, the CDR3 is TGCGCCAGCAGTGCACTCAATGAGCAGTTCTTC.

V and J are TRBV18 and TRBJ2-5; the D gene is possibly TRBD2 (5 bases). The CDR3 totals 13 residues. The V and J ends lost 8 bases and 2 bases respectively, with 12 bases between them. Looked up from germline, CDR1 is KGHSH and CDR2 is LQKENI. The CDR3 DNA reads as TGTGCCAGCCAGAAAGGGAGACAAGAGACCCAGTACTTC. Translating gives CASQKGRQETQYF.

This sequence joins TRBV9 and TRBJ1-4, with 7 bases identical to TRBD1. The germline V gene has CDR1 SGDLS and CDR2 YYNGEE. V lost 0 bases, J lost 4 bases, and 3 bases stayed unmatched. The CDR3 has 15 amino acids. DNA for the CDR3: TGTGCCAGCAGCGTAGGGGGACAGAATAATGAAAAACTGTTTTTT. It specifies CASSVGGQNNEKLFF.

The J gene is TRBJ2-3, the V gene TRBV28, with a weak D call TRBD1 (6 bases). Germline V gives CDR1 MDHEN, CDR2 SYDVKM. The CDR3 covers 15 residues. With 2 bases removed from V and 7 bases from J, the gap between germline ends came to 16 bases. The CDR3 loop reads CASSLAYQGTNTQYF. The CDR3, as DNA: TGTGCCAGCAGTTTAGCTTACCAGGGGACGAATACGCAGTATTTT. Full variable domain (outside the CDR3, taken from reference TRBV28 and TRBJ2-3): DVKVTQSSRYLVKRTGEKVFLECVQDMDHENMFWYRQDPGLGLRLIYFSYDVKMKEKGDIPEGYSVSREKKERFSLILESASTNQTSMYLCASSLAYQGTNTQYFGPGTRLTVL.

The chain combines TRBV19 with TRBJ1-6; weak D call: TRBD1 (6 bases). Trimming cost V 5 bases and J 0 bases, with 11 bases left between them. Germline V lookup: CDR1 LNHDA, CDR2 SQIVND (reference sequence). This CDR3 contains 16 residues. CDR3 sequence: CASSRQESSYNSPLHF. CDR3 DNA sequence: TGTGCCAGTAGTCGACAGGAGAGCTCCTATAATTCACCCCTCCACTTT.

The chain has TRBV6-5 and TRBJ1-1; 7 bases fit TRBD1. Germline V gene data show CDR1 as MNHEY and CDR2 as SVGAGI. Trimming removed 0 bases from V and 4 bases from J; junction bases left unmatched: 5. This CDR3 has 15 residues. The CDR3 coding sequence is TGTGCCAGCAGTTACTCCGGGAGGGGGCTCACTGAAGCTTTCTTT. It yields the protein CASSYSGRGLTEAFF.

The chain links TRBV19 to TRBJ1-6; weak D call: TRBD1 (5 bases). Trimming took 8 bases from V and 9 from J, leaving 14 bases between them. This CDR3 is 13 amino acids long. The germline V gene encodes CDR1 LNHDA and CDR2 SQIVND (reference sequence). CDR3 sequence: CASRRDLGSPLHF. CDR3 nucleotide sequence: TGTGCCAGTCGCAGGGATCTGGGTTCACCCCTCCACTTT.